This T cell receptor (beta chain) was sequenced for a study of blood T cell repertoires in COVID-19. For the study at large: The United States, Italy and Spain were the sources of the acute and convalescent COVID-19 samples. T cells, B-cell-depleted T cells, or PBMCs provided the cDNA or gDNA that served as material.

The length of the CDR3 is 15 residues. Germline trimming cut 9 bases from V and 2 bases from J; bases unmatched to any gene: 9. Germline values: CDR1 LNHDA, CDR2 SQIVND (reference sequence). Authors' processing steps: Amplified reference gene primers provided the basis for estimating nucleated cell counts. TCRdb's table, derived via immunoSEQ multiplex PCR, lists solely in-frame clones and lacks some. D and trimming were read from the DNA, whereas the V and J calls and clone size are those reported in that table. The sample contains approximately 220,000 clones, approximately 84% of which appear only once.

Sequencing was done on a sample of peripheral blood. The chain combines TRBV19 with TRBJ2-7, with TRBD2 matching 11 bases. The sequence was collected from a woman at least 80 years old with acute or convalescent COVID-19. The DNA of the CDR3 is TGTGCCAGCAAAACTAGCGGGGGCCCTCCCTACGAGCAGTACTTC. Protein sequence: CASKTSGGPPYEQYF.